The 11 T cell receptor beta chains presented below share a single source sample, sequenced in a study of Ad26.COV2.S vaccination and SARS-CoV-2 variants. Specified treatment: about 20 received Ad26.COV2.S at low or high dose, single or two shots; about 5 received placebo; per-sample allocation not given. Samples came from day 63 after the first vaccine or placebo injection. Clones were sequenced by immunoSEQ multiplex PCR, and TCRdb holds only the in-frame ones, with some missing. The data hold more than 350,000 clones, with approximately 90% observed a single time. The starting material was peripheral blood, obtained in a trial of Ad26.COV2.S vaccine versus placebo. The source is a person aged 18-65 years who received the Ad26.COV2.S COVID-19 vaccine or a placebo.

The chain couples TRBV7-9 to TRBJ1-2; D call uncertain. V was trimmed by 6 bases and J by 4 bases, leaving 15 bases between them. This CDR3 spans 14 amino acids. Germline V CDR1 and CDR2: SEHNR, FQNEAQ (reference sequence). The CDR3 protein is CASSPKSGSYGYTF. In DNA form, the CDR3 reads TGTGCCAGCAGTCCAAAAAGCGGGAGCTATGGCTACACCTTC.

As to this clone: The same CDR3 can be traced to other DNA sequences in this sample. J is TRBJ1-1 and V is TRBV28; D may be TRBD1 (6 bases). Germline V lookup: CDR1 MDHEN, CDR2 SYDVKM. CDR3 length: 14 amino acids. The V end was cut by 5 bases, the J end by 0 bases, with 10 bases between. The CDR3 is CASSVTGLNTEAFF. CDR3 sequence (DNA): TGTGCCAGCAGTGTCACAGGGTTGAACACTGAAGCTTTCTTT.

This rearrangement joins TRBV5-8 to TRBJ2-7, with D hard to call. V lost 0 bases to trimming and J lost 3 bases, with 16 bases between them. CDR3 length: 16 amino acids. The V gene's germline CDR1 is SGHTS and CDR2 YDEGEE. The CDR3 DNA reads as TGTGCCAGCAGCTTGGACCTCCTGGGCAGCCGCTACGAGCAGTACTTC. Translation: CASSLDLLGSRYEQYF.

Comment on this clone: This sample includes further DNA sequences coding for the same CDR3. This chain uses TRBV11-2 with TRBJ2-2, with D hard to call. This CDR3 has 12 residues. V gave up 1 base and J gave up 4 bases, with 1 base separating them. Germline-derived CDR1 and CDR2 are SGHAT and FQNNGV. CDR3: CASSLGTGELFF. In nucleotides, the CDR3 is TGTGCCAGCAGCTTAGGCACCGGGGAGCTGTTTTTT.

This chain connects TRBV19 to TRBJ2-1; TRBD2 is a possible D gene (5 bases). The V and J ends lost 6 bases and 6 bases respectively, with 6 bases between them. The CDR3 has 11 residues. The germline V gene has CDR1 LNHDA and CDR2 SQIVND (reference sequence). The DNA for the CDR3 is TGTGCCAGTAGGAGGGCCAATGAGCAGTTCTTC. The encoded protein is CASRRANEQFF. Filled out from reference TRBV19 and TRBJ2-1, the complete variable domain reads DGGITQSPKYLFRKEGQNVTLSCEQNLNHDAMYWYRQDPGQGLRLIYYSQIVNDFQKGDIAEGYSVSREKKESFPLTVTSAQKNPTAFYLCASRRANEQFFGPGTRLTVL.

V usage is TRBV24-1 and J usage is TRBJ2-5; possible D gene TRBD1, 5 bases. Germline values: CDR1 KGHDR, CDR2 SFDVKD. The V end was cut by 2 bases, the J end by 2 bases, with 11 bases between. This CDR3 is 15 amino acids long. DNA for the CDR3: TGTGCCACCAGTGATTCCAGACAGACGCAAGAGACCCAGTACTTC. Translated, it gives CATSDSRQTQETQYF.

The chain combines TRBV21-1 with TRBJ1-6. TRBV21-1 is a recognized pseudogene. CDR3 size: 16 residues. CDR3 in DNA: TGTGCCAGCAGCAGGGGACCGGGAGAGGGGGATTCACCCCTCCACTTT. Translated: CASSRGPGEGDSPLHF.

The chain links TRBV6-1 to TRBJ1-2; D gene uncertain. V was shortened by 2 bases and J by 2 bases, with 6 bases between the two germline ends. The CDR3 is made up of 13 amino acids. Per germline, CDR1 MNHNS and CDR2 SASEGT. DNA of the CDR3: TGTGCCAGCAGTGAACCGGAGAACTATGGCTACACCTTC. It yields the protein CASSEPENYGYTF.

The V and J genes are TRBV27 and TRBJ2-7; weak D call: TRBD1 (5 bases). This CDR3 is built from 13 residues. Between the trimmed V and J ends, which lost 5 bases and 7 bases, there was a span of 15 bases. Germline assignment: CDR1 MNHEY and CDR2 SMNVEV (reference sequence). This CDR3 is CASSPQGALEQYF. CDR3 bases: TGTGCCAGCAGTCCTCAGGGTGCGTTAGAGCAGTACTTC.

The chain combines TRBV7-7 with TRBJ2-3; D is possibly TRBD2 (6 bases). The CDR3 totals 15 residues. The ends were cut back, 5 bases at V and 6 bases at J, with 18 bases in the middle. The germline gives CDR1 SSHAT, CDR2 FNYEAQ (reference sequence). CDR3 protein: CASSLGSGVGDTQYF. CDR3 sequence (DNA): TGTGCCAGCAGCCTGGGGTCGGGAGTGGGTGATACGCAGTATTTT. Based on the CDR3 plus reference TRBV7-7 and TRBJ2-3, the full variable domain is GAGVSQSPRYKVTKRGQDVTLRCDPISSHATLYWYQQALGQGPEFLTYFNYEAQPDKSGLPSDRFSAERPEGSISTLTIQRTEQRDSAMYRCASSLGSGVGDTQYFGPGTRLTVL.

This chain joins TRBV3-1 (or the pseudogene TRBV3-2) and TRBJ2-7, with D possibly TRBD2 on 6 matching bases. Germline CDR1 LGHDT, CDR2 YNNKEL (reference sequence). This CDR3 spans 14 amino acids. V shed 8 bases and J shed 4 bases, with 18 bases lying between them. The CDR3 is CASSKGRTTYEQYF. For the CDR3, the DNA is TGTGCCAGCTCCAAAGGGAGGACAACTTACGAGCAGTACTTC.